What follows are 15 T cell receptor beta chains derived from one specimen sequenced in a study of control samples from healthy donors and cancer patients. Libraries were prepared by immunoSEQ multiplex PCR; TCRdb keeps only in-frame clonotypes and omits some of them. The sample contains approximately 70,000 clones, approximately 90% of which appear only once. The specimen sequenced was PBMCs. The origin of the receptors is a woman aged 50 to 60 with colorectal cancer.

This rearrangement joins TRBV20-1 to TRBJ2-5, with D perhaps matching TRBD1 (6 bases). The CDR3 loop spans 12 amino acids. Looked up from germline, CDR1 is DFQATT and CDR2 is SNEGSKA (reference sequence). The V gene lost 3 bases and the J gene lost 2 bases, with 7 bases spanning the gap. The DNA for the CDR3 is TGCAGTGCTAGTGGACAGCAAGAGACCCAGTACTTC. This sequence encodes CSASGQQETQYF.

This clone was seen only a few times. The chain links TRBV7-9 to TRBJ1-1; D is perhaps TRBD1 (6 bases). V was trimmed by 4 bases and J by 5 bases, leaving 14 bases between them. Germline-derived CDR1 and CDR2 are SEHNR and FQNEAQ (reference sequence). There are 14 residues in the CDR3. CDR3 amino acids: CASSSRGAGTEAFF. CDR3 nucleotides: TGTGCCAGCAGCTCCCGGGGGGCAGGGACTGAAGCTTTCTTT.

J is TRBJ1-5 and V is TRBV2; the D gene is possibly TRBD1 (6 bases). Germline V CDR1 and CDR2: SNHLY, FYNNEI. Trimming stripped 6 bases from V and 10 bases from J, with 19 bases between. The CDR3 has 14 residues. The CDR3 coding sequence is TGTGCCAGCAGCGGAGGACAGCCAAGAAGCCCCCAGCATTTT. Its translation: CASSGGQPRSPQHF. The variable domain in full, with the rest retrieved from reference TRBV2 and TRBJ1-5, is EPEVTQTPSHQVTQMGQEVILRCVPISNHLYFYWYRQILGQKVEFLVSFYNNEISEKSEIFDDQFSVERPDGSNFTLKIRSTKLEDSAMYFCASSGGQPRSPQHFGDGTRLSIL.

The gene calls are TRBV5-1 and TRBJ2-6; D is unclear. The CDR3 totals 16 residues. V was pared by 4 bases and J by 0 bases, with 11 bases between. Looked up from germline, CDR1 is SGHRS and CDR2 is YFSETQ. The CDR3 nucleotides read TGCGCCAGCAGCATAGGGCAGTCCTCTGGGGCCAACGTCCTGACTTTC. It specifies CASSIGQSSGANVLTF. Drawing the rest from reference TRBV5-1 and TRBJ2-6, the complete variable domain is KAGVTQTPRYLIKTRGQQVTLSCSPISGHRSVSWYQQTPGQGLQFLFEYFSETQRNKGNFPGRFSGRQFSNSRSEMNVSTLELGDSALYLCASSIGQSSGANVLTFGAGSRLTVL.

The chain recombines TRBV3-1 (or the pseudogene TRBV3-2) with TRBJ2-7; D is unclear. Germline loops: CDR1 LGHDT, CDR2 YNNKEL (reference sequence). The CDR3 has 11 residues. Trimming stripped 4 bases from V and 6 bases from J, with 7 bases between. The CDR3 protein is CASSLGSEQYF. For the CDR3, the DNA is TGTGCCAGCAGCCTAGGGTCCGAGCAGTACTTC.

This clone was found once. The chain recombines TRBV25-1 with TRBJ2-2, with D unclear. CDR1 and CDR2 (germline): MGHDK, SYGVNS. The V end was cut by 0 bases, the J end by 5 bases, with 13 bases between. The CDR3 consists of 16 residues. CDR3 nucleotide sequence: TGTGCCAGCAGTGAATACGGCAGATCGGCAACCGGGGAGCTGTTTTTT. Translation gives CASSEYGRSATGELFF. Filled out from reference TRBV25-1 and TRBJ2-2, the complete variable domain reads EADIYQTPRYLVIGTGKKITLECSQTMGHDKMYWYQQDPGMELHLIHYSYGVNSTEKGDLSSESTVSRIRTEHFPLTLESARPSHTSQYLCASSEYGRSATGELFFGEGSRLTVL.

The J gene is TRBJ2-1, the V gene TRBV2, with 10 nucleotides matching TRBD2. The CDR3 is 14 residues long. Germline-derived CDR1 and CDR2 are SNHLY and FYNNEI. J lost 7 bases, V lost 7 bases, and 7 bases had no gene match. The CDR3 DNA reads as TGTGCCAGCACAGCGGGAGGGCCACGGAATGAGCAGTTCTTC. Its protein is CASTAGGPRNEQFF.

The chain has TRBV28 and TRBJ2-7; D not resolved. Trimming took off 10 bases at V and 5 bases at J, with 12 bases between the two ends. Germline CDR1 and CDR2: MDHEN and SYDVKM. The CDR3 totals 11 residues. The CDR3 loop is CATRARDEQYF. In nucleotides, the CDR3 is TGTGCCACCCGAGCCCGCGACGAGCAGTACTTC.

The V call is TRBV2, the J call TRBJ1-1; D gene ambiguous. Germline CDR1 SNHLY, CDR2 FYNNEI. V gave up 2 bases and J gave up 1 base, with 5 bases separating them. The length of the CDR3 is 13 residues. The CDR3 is CASSEQKNTEAFF. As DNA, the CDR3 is TGTGCCAGCAGTGAACAGAAGAACACTGAAGCTTTCTTT.

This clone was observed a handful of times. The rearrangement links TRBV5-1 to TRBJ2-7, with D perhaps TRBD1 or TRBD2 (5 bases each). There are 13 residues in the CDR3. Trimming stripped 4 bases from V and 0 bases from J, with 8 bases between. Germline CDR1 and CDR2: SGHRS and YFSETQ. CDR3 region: CASSPGPSYEQYF. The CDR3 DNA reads TGCGCCAGCAGCCCGGGACCCTCCTACGAGCAGTACTTC.

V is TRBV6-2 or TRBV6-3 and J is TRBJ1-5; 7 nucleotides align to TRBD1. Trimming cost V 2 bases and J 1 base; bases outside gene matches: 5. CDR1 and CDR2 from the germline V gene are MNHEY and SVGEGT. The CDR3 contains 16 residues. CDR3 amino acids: CASSYGRTGSNQPQHF. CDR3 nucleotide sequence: TGTGCCAGCAGTTACGGGAGGACAGGAAGCAATCAGCCCCAGCATTTT.

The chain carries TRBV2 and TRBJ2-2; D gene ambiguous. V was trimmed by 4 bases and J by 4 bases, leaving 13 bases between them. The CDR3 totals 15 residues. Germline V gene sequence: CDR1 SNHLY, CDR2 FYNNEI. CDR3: CASSVEQSSTGELFF. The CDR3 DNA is TGTGCCAGCAGTGTTGAGCAGAGTAGCACCGGGGAGCTGTTTTTT.

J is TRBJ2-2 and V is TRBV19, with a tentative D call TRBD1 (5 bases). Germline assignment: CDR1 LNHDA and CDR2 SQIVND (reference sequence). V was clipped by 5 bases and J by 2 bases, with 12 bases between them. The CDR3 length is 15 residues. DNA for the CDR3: TGTGCCAGTAGTCATTCCCAGGGTAACACCGGGGAGCTGTTTTTT. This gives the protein CASSHSQGNTGELFF.

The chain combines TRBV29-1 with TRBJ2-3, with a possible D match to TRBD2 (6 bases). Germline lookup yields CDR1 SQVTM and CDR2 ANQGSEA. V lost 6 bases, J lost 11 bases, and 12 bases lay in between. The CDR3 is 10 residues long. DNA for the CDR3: TGCAGCGTCACGGAGGGAAAGCAGTATTTT. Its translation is CSVTEGKQYF.

The CDR3 protein is CASSAGTSGTEAFF. The CDR3 region has the DNA TGTGCCAGCAGCGCCGGGACCTCGGGCACTGAAGCTTTCTTT. The V and J genes are TRBV6-2 or TRBV6-3 and TRBJ1-1; TRBD1 might be the D (5 bases). Deletions cut 6 bases from V and 4 bases from J, with 15 bases between. The CDR3 sequence is 14 residues long. In germline, CDR1 is MNHEY, CDR2 SVGEGT.